The 16 T cell receptor beta chains below all came from one sample that was sequenced in a study of metastatic and nonmetastatic thyroid tumors. The entire patient cohort was treatment-naive prior to thyroid surgery. TCRdb re-called the PCR reads with MiXCR. The sample lists about 90,000 clones; around 7.8% were seen once. The sequenced material came from blood. The receptor set was obtained from a female donor with papillary thyroid cancer or a benign thyroid nodule (not recorded which). Some clones in this sample may be carry-over from other donors' samples.

This clone was counted only a few times. The chain has TRBV2 and TRBJ2-7; perhaps TRBD2 as D (6 bases). Germline V CDR1 and CDR2: SNHLY, FYNNEI. The CDR3 has 14 amino acids. Trimming left V 7 bases short and J 0 bases short, with 13 bases between. The CDR3 reads CASKVSGDSYEQYF. DNA of the CDR3: TGTGCCAGCAAAGTTAGCGGTGACTCCTACGAGCAGTACTTC.

The chain recombines TRBV7-3 with TRBJ2-2, with 8 bases matching TRBD2. After removal of 2 bases from V and 1 base from J, the junction contained 0 bases not matched to a gene. This CDR3 contains 15 residues. CDR1 and CDR2 (germline): SGHTA, FQGTGA. Here the CDR3 reads CASSLAGGNTGELFF. DNA of the CDR3: TGTGCCAGCAGCTTAGCGGGAGGGAACACCGGGGAGCTGTTTTTT. Variable domain in full (rest from reference TRBV7-3 and TRBJ2-2): GAGVSQTPSNKVTEKGKYVELRCDPISGHTALYWYRQSLGQGPEFLIYFQGTGAADDSGLPNDRFFAVRPEGSVSTLKIQRTERGDSAVYLCASSLAGGNTGELFFGEGSRLTVL.

Note on this clone: This may arise from a read error, as a much more abundant clone is one base away. Other DNA sequences within the sample encode an identical CDR3. J is TRBJ2-3 and V is TRBV7-9; a possible D gene is TRBD2 (6 bases). The CDR3 runs 13 residues. Germline assignment: CDR1 SEHNR and CDR2 FQNEAQ (reference sequence). Here the CDR3 reads CASSLGTGDTQYF. The DNA of the CDR3 is TGTGCCAGCAGCTTAGGGACGGGAGATACTCAGTATTTT.

This clone was counted many times. V usage is TRBV5-8 and J usage is TRBJ2-5; D gene uncertain. Deletions cut 1 base from V and 4 bases from J, with 2 bases between. The CDR3 has 11 residues. Germline CDR1 SGHTS, CDR2 YDEGEE. CDR3 bases: TGTGCCAGCAGCTTGCTAGAGACCCAGTACTTC. It encodes CASSLLETQYF.

This clone appeared many times. The rearrangement joins TRBV2 to TRBJ2-3; the D gene is possibly TRBD1 (5 bases). Germline V gene sequence: CDR1 SNHLY, CDR2 FYNNEI. This CDR3 region has 18 residues. V was clipped by 4 bases and J by 0 bases, with 20 bases between them. CDR3 sequence: CASSAHNPGNTSTDTQYF. The CDR3 region has the DNA TGTGCCAGCAGTGCACATAACCCAGGGAATACTAGCACAGATACGCAGTATTTT. Drawing the rest from reference TRBV2 and TRBJ2-3, the complete variable domain is EPEVTQTPSHQVTQMGQEVILRCVPISNHLYFYWYRQILGQKVEFLVSFYNNEISEKSEIFDDQFSVERPDGSNFTLKIRSTKLEDSAMYFCASSAHNPGNTSTDTQYFGPGTRLTVL.

Concerning this clone: Since a much larger clone is just one base distant, this may be a read error. The chain combines TRBV2 with TRBJ1-1; 8 nucleotides align to TRBD1. The germline V gene encodes CDR1 SNHLY and CDR2 FYNNEI. The CDR3 covers 16 residues. The trim removed 9 bases at V and 1 base at J, leaving 13 bases unmatched. As DNA, the CDR3 is TGTGCCAGACTAGGCAGAAGACAGGGGCGGAACACTGAAGCTTTCTTT. The encoded protein is CARLGRRQGRNTEAFF.

The sample holds many counts of this clone. The J gene is TRBJ1-1, the V gene TRBV28; perhaps TRBD1 as D (6 bases). The CDR3 has 15 amino acids. Germline loops: CDR1 MDHEN, CDR2 SYDVKM. V gave up 3 bases and J gave up 1 base, with 12 bases separating them. CDR3: CASSLAGTQNTEAFF. The CDR3, as DNA: TGTGCCAGCAGTTTGGCCGGGACACAGAACACTGAAGCTTTCTTT. The full variable domain, completed using reference TRBV28 and TRBJ1-1, is DVKVTQSSRYLVKRTGEKVFLECVQDMDHENMFWYRQDPGLGLRLIYFSYDVKMKEKGDIPEGYSVSREKKERFSLILESASTNQTSMYLCASSLAGTQNTEAFFGQGTRLTVV.

This clone was detected many times. The V and J genes are TRBV6-1 and TRBJ1-4; 7 nucleotides align to TRBD1. CDR3 length equals 17 residues. Trimming cost V 5 bases and J 2 bases; bases outside gene matches: 11. CDR1 MNHNS and CDR2 SASEGT come from the germline V gene. The CDR3 reads CASSPSDTGATNEKLFF. The CDR3 nucleotides are TGTGCCAGCAGTCCATCCGATACAGGGGCTACTAATGAAAAACTGTTTTTT.

The table lists this clone with many counts. The V call is TRBV18, the J call TRBJ2-7; D tentatively reads TRBD1 or TRBD2 (5 bases each). V lost 3 bases to trimming and J lost 8 bases, with 14 bases between them. The CDR3 totals 13 residues. The germline V gene encodes CDR1 KGHSH and CDR2 LQKENI. The CDR3 spells CASSPFRDDKQYF. For the CDR3, the DNA is TGTGCCAGCTCACCTTTTCGGGACGATAAGCAGTACTTC.

There are a few counts of this clone. In DNA form, the CDR3 reads TGTGCCAGCAGTGTCAGCTGGGAGGTGGCTAACTATGGCTACACCTTC. Protein product: CASSVSWEVANYGYTF. The chain has TRBV2 and TRBJ1-2, with unresolved D. The germline gives CDR1 SNHLY, CDR2 FYNNEI. V was shortened by 4 bases and J by 0 bases, with 15 bases between the two germline ends. This CDR3 contains 16 residues.

This clone was observed many times. J is TRBJ2-7 and V is TRBV28; 9 positions agree with TRBD1. The CDR3 sequence is 15 residues long. The germline V gene has CDR1 MDHEN and CDR2 SYDVKM. J lost 2 bases, V lost 6 bases, and 8 bases had no gene match. The CDR3: CASSQITGGPYEQYF. The CDR3 DNA reads as TGTGCCAGCAGCCAGATTACAGGGGGCCCCTACGAGCAGTACTTC.

This clone was found many times. The V call is TRBV6-1, the J call TRBJ1-5; D remains ambiguous. Trimming left V 1 base short and J 3 bases short, with 10 bases between. CDR1 and CDR2 from the germline V gene are MNHNS and SASEGT. The CDR3 totals 15 residues. The CDR3 region is CASSEVDGPNQPQHF. Here the CDR3 DNA reads TGTGCCAGCAGTGAAGTTGATGGACCCAATCAGCCCCAGCATTTT.

At least ten counts were recorded for this clone. V is TRBV4-1 and J is TRBJ1-3, with 7 bases fitting TRBD1. Germline V gene lookup returns CDR1 MGHRA and CDR2 YSYEKL. This CDR3 comprises 18 residues. The V gene end was trimmed by 3 bases and the J gene end by 2 bases; junction bases not matched to a gene: 13. The chain's CDR3 is CASSHRARGQDPGNTIYF. The CDR3 region has the DNA TGCGCCAGCAGCCACCGGGCGAGGGGGCAGGACCCTGGAAACACCATATATTTT.

This clone was seen many times. The V gene is TRBV30, the J gene TRBJ1-5, with a weak D call TRBD1 (5 bases). The CDR3 is made up of 14 amino acids. V lost 0 bases, J lost 3 bases, and 9 bases lay in between. Germline V gene data show CDR1 as GTSNPN and CDR2 as SVGIG (reference sequence). The CDR3 loop is CAWSVNRFNQPQHF. CDR3 bases: TGTGCCTGGAGTGTAAACAGGTTCAATCAGCCCCAGCATTTT. Together with reference TRBV30 and TRBJ1-5, the CDR3 gives the full variable domain: SQTIHQWPATLVQPVGSPLSLECTVEGTSNPNLYWYRQAAGRGLQLLFYSVGIGQISSEVPQNLSASRPQDRQFILSSKKLLLSDSGFYLCAWSVNRFNQPQHFGDGTRLSIL.

The chain carries TRBV6-1 and TRBJ1-2, with D maybe TRBD1 (5 bases). Germline V gene data show CDR1 as MNHNS and CDR2 as SASEGT. The CDR3 sequence is 17 residues long. V was pared by 2 bases and J by 4 bases, with 20 bases between. The CDR3 spells CASSEIGGSRVTYGYTF. The CDR3 DNA follows: TGTGCCAGCAGTGAAATTGGGGGGTCCAGGGTGACCTATGGCTACACCTTC.

This clone was observed many times. The J gene is TRBJ1-5, the V gene TRBV7-9, with a tentative D call TRBD1 (5 bases). The CDR3 spans 14 residues. V dropped 5 bases and J dropped 1 base, with 9 bases sitting between them. Per the germline V gene, CDR1 is SEHNR and CDR2 is FQNEAQ (reference sequence). CDR3 bases: TGTGCCAGCAGCGCTCGACAGAGCAATCAGCCCCAGCATTTT. Translated: CASSARQSNQPQHF.